This is a list of T cell receptor beta chains from one sample in a study of blood T cell repertoires in COVID-19. Assay used: immunoSEQ multiplex PCR; TCRdb lists only in-frame clones, some missing. The data hold approximately 180,000 clones, with about 85% observed a single time. The sample taken for sequencing was peripheral blood. Every receptor here comes from a man aged 55 to 70 with active or convalescent COVID-19. Both conserved end residues are part of each CDR3. Each record gives: J gene, V gene, clone size, D gene, CDR3 protein, CDR3 DNA. The D gene is left open where the match is weak. Size values are once, few and many counts, or a class for expanded clones, and some rows have none.

TRBJ2-7,TRBV6-5,-,-,CASRIPGAYEQYF,TGTGCCAGCAGGATCCCCGGGGCCTACGAGCAGTACTTC
TRBJ2-2,TRBV11-2,many,-,CASSLGGGTPGELFF,TGTGCCAGCAGCCTGGGAGGGGGAACCCCCGGGGAGCTGTTTTTT
TRBJ1-2,TRBV6-1,-,-,CASSEFALYGYTF,TGTGCCAGCAGTGAGTTCGCACTATATGGCTACACCTTC
TRBJ2-2,TRBV11-2,-,-,CASSFYSGELFF,TGTGCCAGCAGCTTTTATTCGGGGGAGCTGTTTTTT
TRBJ1-6,TRBV7-3,-,-,CASSAKINSPLHF,TGTGCCAGCAGTGCGAAGATTAATTCACCCCTCCACTTT
TRBJ2-7,TRBV7-9,-,TRBD1,CASSRIEGQATF,TGTGCCAGCAGCCGTATTGAGGGACAGGCCACTTTC
TRBJ2-1,TRBV5-1,-,-,CASSRGGYNEQFF,TGCGCCAGCAGTAGGGGGGGCTACAATGAGCAGTTCTTC
TRBJ2-3,TRBV3-1/TRBV3-2,-,TRBD2,CASSQVSGADTQYF,TGTGCCAGCAGCCAAGTTAGCGGGGCAGATACGCAGTATTTT
TRBJ2-5,TRBV9,-,TRBD2,CASSVGYGGAGETQYF,TGTGCCAGCAGCGTGGGGTACGGGGGGGCAGGAGAGACCCAGTACTTC
TRBJ2-2,TRBV5-4,-,-,CASSSRTENTGELFF,TGTGCCAGCAGTTCACGGACTGAGAACACCGGGGAGCTGTTTTTT
TRBJ2-1,TRBV6-2/TRBV6-3,-,-,CASSPHNGQFF,TGTGCCAGCAGTCCCCACAATGGGCAGTTCTTC
TRBJ1-2,TRBV7-9,-,TRBD1,CASSATQGNYGYTF,TGTGCCAGCAGCGCTACACAGGGGAACTATGGCTACACCTTC
TRBJ1-5,TRBV6-1,-,-,CASSDRGRAQPQHF,TGTGCCAGCAGTGACAGGGGCCGGGCTCAGCCCCAGCATTTT
TRBJ2-1,TRBV11-2,-,-,CASSFGLLPYNEQFF,TGTGCCAGCAGCTTCGGGTTACTCCCTTACAATGAGCAGTTCTTC
TRBJ1-1,TRBV27,-,-,CASSSRGSGNTEAFF,TGTGCCAGCAGTTCACGGGGGTCTGGGAACACTGAAGCTTTCTTT
TRBJ1-2,TRBV30,-,TRBD1,CAWSVVDRDYGYTF,TGTGCCTGGAGTGTGGTCGACAGGGACTATGGCTACACCTTC
TRBJ1-2,TRBV6-1,-,-,CASSEQVSYGYTF,TGTGCCAGCAGTGAACAGGTATCCTATGGCTACACCTTC
TRBJ2-3,TRBV5-1,-,-,CASSFQVTDTQYF,TGCGCCAGCAGCTTCCAGGTCACAGATACGCAGTATTTT
TRBJ1-5,TRBV2,once,-,CASSRDQPQHF,TGTGCCAGCTCGAGGGATCAGCCCCAGCATTTT
TRBJ2-5,TRBV11-2,-,TRBD1,CASSLDGTGGWETQYF,TGTGCCAGCAGCTTAGATGGAACAGGGGGCTGGGAGACCCAGTACTTC